The 14 T cell receptor beta chains reported below all come from one sample, sequenced in a study of glioma-infiltrating T cells. Using RNA template, CDR3s of TCR alpha and beta were amplified with iRepertoire arm-PCR. Using its own MiXCR run on the multiplex PCR reads, TCRdb lists one record per CDR3 protein. Of 150,000 to 200,000 distinct CDR3 sequences detected, over 25% appear once; the ten largest clones hold about 19%. The sequenced material came from glioma tissue, nonneoplastic brain tissue, or PBMCs (not recorded which). These receptors were taken from a human donor with low-grade glioma or glioblastoma, undergoing nonglioma brain surgery, or in good health (not recorded which).

The chain has TRBV19 and TRBJ1-1; 7 nucleotides line up with TRBD1. Trimming took 6 bases from V and 6 from J; bases not matched to a gene: 13. This CDR3 has 15 residues. Per germline, CDR1 LNHDA and CDR2 SQIVND (reference sequence). CDR3 region: CASSPGTALRAEAFF. Here the CDR3 DNA reads TGTGCCAGTAGCCCGGGGACAGCCCTGAGGGCTGAAGCTTTCTTT.

The V call is TRBV28, the J call TRBJ1-5; unclear D gene. The J call could be wrong; TRBJ2-3 is a better fit for the DNA end. There are 14 residues in the CDR3. Germline V gene sequence: CDR1 MDHEN, CDR2 SYDVKM. The chain's CDR3 is CASSLYRGNQPQYF. As DNA, the CDR3 is TGTGCCAGCAGTCTCTACAGAGGCAATCAGCCCCAGTATTTT.

By sample fraction, this clonotype is medium-sized (0.01 to 0.1%). The rearrangement links TRBV28 to TRBJ1-2, with unresolved D. The CDR3 is 12 amino acids. CDR1 MDHEN and CDR2 SYDVKM come from the germline V gene. Between the trimmed V and J ends, which lost 6 bases and 5 bases, there was a span of 10 bases. The CDR3 spells CASRTWDYGYTF. The CDR3 DNA reads as TGTGCCAGCAGGACATGGGATTATGGCTACACCTTC.

This clonotype has a count of ten or more. The chain carries TRBV7-9 and TRBJ1-3, with TRBD1 as a possible D gene (5 bases). Germline values: CDR1 SEHNR, CDR2 FQNEAQ (reference sequence). Trimming took 8 bases from V and 2 from J, leaving 13 bases between them. The CDR3 consists of 14 residues. In DNA form, the CDR3 reads TGTGCCAGCCACAGGTTCCAACCTGGAAACACCATATATTTT. Protein sequence: CASHRFQPGNTIYF.

This clonotype was seen a few times. The rearrangement joins TRBV29-1 to TRBJ1-2; D gene unclear. CDR1 is SQVTM, CDR2 ANQGSEA, per germline. CDR3 size: 13 residues. V lost 4 bases and J 8 bases, leaving 17 bases between the germline ends. CDR3 nucleotide sequence: TGCAGCGTTGCTAGGCCGAGGGAGCGCGGCTACACCTTC. Residues: CSVARPRERGYTF.

V gene TRBV20-1 combines with J gene TRBJ2-7, with TRBD2 identical over 7 bases. Germline assignment: CDR1 DFQATT and CDR2 SNEGSKA (reference sequence). This CDR3 contains 14 residues. The V gene end was trimmed by 7 bases and the J gene end by 3 bases; junction bases not matched to a gene: 12. The CDR3 bases are TGCAGTGTTCACCCGGGGGGACTGAGCTACGAGCAGTACTTC. Residues: CSVHPGGLSYEQYF.

This clonotype was observed at least ten times. The chain carries TRBV20-1 and TRBJ1-1; no clear D. Germline loops: CDR1 DFQATT, CDR2 SNEGSKA (reference sequence). The CDR3 runs 12 residues. Trimming shortened V by 5 bases and J by 1 base, and 8 bases separated the two germline ends. The CDR3 DNA reads as TGCAGTGCTTTATTCGGGAACACTGAAGCTTTCTTT. It yields the protein CSALFGNTEAFF.

The chain carries TRBV29-1 and TRBJ2-5; 7 bases match TRBD1. The CDR3 loop spans 14 amino acids. Unmatched junction bases numbered 8, after V lost 5 bases and J lost 2 bases. Per the germline V gene, CDR1 is SQVTM and CDR2 is ANQGSEA. CDR3 loop: CSVSDRFEQETQYF. The CDR3 coding sequence is TGCAGCGTTTCGGACAGGTTTGAGCAAGAGACCCAGTACTTC.

This clonotype was observed once. The V call is TRBV30, the J call TRBJ2-2; no firm D call. CDR1 GTSNPN and CDR2 SVGIG come from the germline V gene (reference sequence). The V end was cut by 4 bases, the J end by 5 bases, with 11 bases between. This CDR3 spans 13 amino acids. Written as DNA, the CDR3 is TGTGCCTGGACATTCCTAGGGACCGGGGAGCTGTTTTTT. This sequence encodes CAWTFLGTGELFF.

This clonotype was recorded many times. The rearrangement links TRBV27 to TRBJ2-7; maybe TRBD1 (5 bases). Germline assignment: CDR1 MNHEY and CDR2 SMNVEV (reference sequence). The CDR3 covers 13 residues. V was shortened by 3 bases and J by 0 bases, with 6 bases between the two germline ends. CDR3 in DNA: TGTGCCAGCAGTTTTGGGGCCTCCTACGAGCAGTACTTC. It translates to CASSFGASYEQYF.

About this clonotype itself: This may be a read error: a much more frequent sequence differs by one nucleotide. The gene calls are TRBV11-1 and TRBJ2-1, with a tentative D call TRBD2 (5 bases). CDR3 length: 15 amino acids. The V gene's germline CDR1 is SGHAT and CDR2 FQDESV (reference sequence). Trimming removed 5 bases at V and 4 bases at J, with 15 bases between. The CDR3 region has the DNA TGTGCCAGCAGCCTCCGGGAATTCATTTACAATGAGCAGTTCTTC. It translates to CASSLREFIYNEQFF.

A word on this clonotype: This may be a read error, as it is one base from a much larger clone. V gene TRBV9 combines with J gene TRBJ1-1; no firm D call. The CDR3 has 13 amino acids. Germline V CDR1 and CDR2: SGDLS, YYNGEE. CDR3 bases: TGTGCCAGCAGCGTAGGACGTACAACTGAAACTTTCTTT. This sequence encodes CASSVGRTTETFF.

The CDR3 reads CSVADRGGYGYTF. The CDR3 nucleotides read TGCAGCGTTGCGGACAGGGGAGGATATGGCTACACCTTC. V is TRBV29-1 and J is TRBJ1-2; 9 nucleotides match TRBD1. J gave up 5 bases and V 4 bases, and 5 bases lay outside the gene matches. The germline gives CDR1 SQVTM, CDR2 ANQGSEA. This CDR3 is 13 amino acids long.

This clonotype has just a few counts. CDR3 sequence: CSVEAGGNQPQHF. CDR3 nucleotides: TGCAGCGTTGAGGCCGGGGGCAATCAGCCCCAGCATTTT. This chain connects TRBV29-1 to TRBJ1-5; D gene unclear. The CDR3 is 13 residues long. Germline CDR1 and CDR2: SQVTM and ANQGSEA. V was clipped by 3 bases and J by 2 bases, with 8 bases between them.